Below, one T cell receptor beta chain is given with its context. This sequence is one base from a far larger clone and is likely a read error. TCR beta CDR3 was amplified from genomic DNA by two-round multiplex PCR. Primers targeting each individual TRBV and TRBJ gene were applied in first-round PCR. TCRdb re-called the multiplex PCR reads through MiXCR, storing one row per CDR3 protein. The table includes almost 40,000 distinct CDR3 sequences, less than 25% detected once. The data were obtained in a study of prognosis after radiotherapy for stage I lung cancer. Overall study: Distant metastasis occurred in a handful of patients at a median of 7 months after radiotherapy, while about 15 showed no significant progression.

The source was PBMCs, collected before or after stereotactic body radiation therapy (not recorded which). The clonotype was recovered from a donor aged 50 or older with non-small cell lung cancer.

The CDR3 DNA sequence: TGTGCCAGCAGACAGTACCAATACGGCGAGCAGTTCTTC. The encoded protein is CASRQYQYGEQFF. This chain connects TRBV28 to TRBJ2-1; no reliable D call. Germline V gives CDR1 MDHEN, CDR2 SYDVKM. This CDR3 region has 13 residues. Trimming shortened V by 6 bases and J by 10 bases, and 16 bases separated the two germline ends.